Listed below are T cell receptor beta chains from one sample, sequenced in a study of blood T cell repertoires in COVID-19. Sequencing used immunoSEQ multiplex PCR; TCRdb keeps in-frame clones, though not all of them. The top ten hold about 3.6% of the sample, which has about 220,000 clones, under 90% seen once. Sequencing was carried out using peripheral blood. These TCRs come from a woman aged 80 or older with acute or convalescent COVID-19. CDR3s include the opening cysteine and the closing phenylalanine or tryptophan. Each record gives: D gene, J gene, clone size, V gene, CDR3 DNA, CDR3 protein. D genes are given only for firm matches. Size values are once, few and many counts, or a class for expanded clones, and some rows have none.

>.|TRBJ2-6|.|TRBV19
TGTGCCAGTAGTCCCGACATACCCTTTACCTCTGGGGCCAACGTCCTGACTTTC
CASSPDIPFTSGANVLTF
>TRBD2|TRBJ2-3|.|TRBV6-2/TRBV6-3
TGTGCCAGCAGTTCTAGCGGGGGGGCCCGTCGGTACACGCAGTATTTT
CASSSSGGARRYTQYF
>TRBD1|TRBJ1-5|.|TRBV10-3
TGTGCCACGGCCGGGACAGGGTACCAGCCCCAGCATTTT
CATAGTGYQPQHF
>.|TRBJ2-3|.|TRBV10-3
TGTGCCATCAGTGAGTCAAAAGGGACACCAACAGATACGCAGTATTTT
CAISESKGTPTDTQYF
>.|TRBJ1-5|once|TRBV6-2/TRBV6-3
TGTGCCAGCAGTATAACAGGGAATCAGCCCCAGCATTTT
CASSITGNQPQHF
>.|TRBJ1-1|.|TRBV6-2/TRBV6-3
TGTGCCAGCAGTCACCGGGGAGGGACTGAAGCTTTCTTT
CASSHRGGTEAFF
>TRBD1|TRBJ1-1|.|TRBV3-1/TRBV3-2
TGTGCCAGCAGCCAGTCGGACAGGGTGAACACTGAAGCTTTCTTT
CASSQSDRVNTEAFF
>.|TRBJ2-3|.|TRBV3-1/TRBV3-2
TGTGCCAGCAGCCAAGAAGGAAAGGGGATAGATACGCAGTATTTT
CASSQEGKGIDTQYF
>.|TRBJ1-6|.|TRBV14
TGTGCCAGCAGACAGGATAGCTCCTATAATTCACCCCTCCACTTT
CASRQDSSYNSPLHF
>TRBD1|TRBJ1-5|few|TRBV7-2
TGTGCCAGCAGCGCGGGACAGGGGAATCAGCCCCAGCATTTT
CASSAGQGNQPQHF
>TRBD1|TRBJ1-1|.|TRBV4-1
TGCGCCAGCAGCCAAGGGGGAGGACAGGGAGTAATTGAAGCTTTCTTT
CASSQGGGQGVIEAFF
>.|TRBJ1-3|.|TRBV13
TGTGCCAGCAGCCTCTCCCGAGTCCGGAGCTCTGGAAACACCATATATTTT
CASSLSRVRSSGNTIYF
>TRBD1|TRBJ1-2|.|TRBV5-4
TGTGCCAGCAGCCTTGACGTGGCAGGGGGTTCTACTAACTATGGCTACACCTTC
CASSLDVAGGSTNYGYTF
>TRBD2|TRBJ2-1|.|TRBV7-8
TGTGCCAGCAGCTCAAGCCTAGCGGGGGGTTCCCCCAGTATGGAGCAGTTCTTC
CASSSSLAGGSPSMEQFF
>.|TRBJ2-7|.|TRBV12-5
TGTGCTAGTGGCCGGGACTCCTCCCTCTACGAGCAGTACTTC
CASGRDSSLYEQYF